This record covers a single T cell receptor (beta chain). Its antigen is currently unknown. The sample originates from a study of shared clonotypes between healthy human individuals. Study-wide background: Per donor, three plates held CD4 naive cells, three held CD4 memory, two held CD8 naive and one held CD8 memory. Findings and caveats of the study: Generally, estimated richness proved larger in naive subsets than it did in memory subsets. Generation of non-shared clonotypes was less probable than generation of clonotypes shared by all four donors.

The CDR3 length is 15 residues. CDR1 is MNHNS, CDR2 SASEGT, per germline. The V and J ends lost 2 bases and 6 bases respectively, with 13 bases between them. Measured with immunoSEQ multiplex PCR; TCRdb has only the in-frame clones, and not every one. The sample has under 600,000 clones, about 96% seen once; the top ten hold about 0.06%. The chain carries TRBV6-1 and TRBJ2-2, with D possibly matching TRBD2 (5 bases). This TCR was recovered from a woman aged 25-40 years in good health. The sample consisted of naive CD4+ T cells sorted from blood. Subset: CD45RA+ positively selected. The CDR3 here is CASSELGLAPGELFF. The DNA of the CDR3 is TGTGCCAGCAGTGAACTAGGTCTAGCTCCCGGGGAGCTGTTTTTT.